This T cell receptor (beta chain) was documented in a study of identical twins. Study-wide findings and caveats: Zero-insertion findings could be partly confounded by invariant cells (MAIT and iNKT cells). Memory repertoires showed no such pattern, whereas abundant cord blood beta clonotypes carried fewer insertions.

Germline V lookup: CDR1 SGHKS, CDR2 YYEKEE (reference sequence). Trimming took off 4 bases at V and 10 bases at J, with 14 bases between the two ends. This CDR3 has 13 residues. TCRdb recomputed calls from the 5' RACE reads with MiXCR, one row per CDR3 protein. The sample shows more than 400,000 distinct CDR3 sequences, around 15% of them seen only once. Comment on this clonotype: What it recognizes is unknown.

These data are also associated with another study on yellow fever vaccine responses in identical twins.

The receptor's source is a woman between 18 and 29 years old in good health. The sample comprised CD4+ T cells sorted from blood. V and J are TRBV5-5 and TRBJ1-4; D remains unclear. The CDR3 nucleotides read TGTGCCAGCAGCCGGGCCCCACCGGGAAAACTGTTTTTT. Encoded protein: CASSRAPPGKLFF.